One and the same sample provided the 5 T cell receptor beta chains below, sequenced in a study of T cell responses to AZD1222 COVID-19 vaccine. TCRdb keeps only in-frame clones here, not all; method: immunoSEQ multiplex PCR. The sample lists about 93,000 clones, roughly nine tenths occurring once. The sequencing used peripheral blood, collected 28 days after the second AZD1222 dose. These receptors were obtained from an adult who received the AZD1222 COVID-19 vaccine.

The chain has TRBV2 and TRBJ2-6; D not certain. V was pared by 7 bases and J by 0 bases, with 16 bases between. This CDR3 contains 17 residues. Germline CDR1 and CDR2: SNHLY and FYNNEI. The CDR3 loop reads CASNIGQALSGANVLTF. The CDR3 bases are TGTGCCAGCAATATAGGGCAGGCCCTCTCTGGGGCCAACGTCCTGACTTTC.

In this sample, this clone turned up a few times. CDR3 sequence (DNA): TGTGCCAGCAGTGGACAGGGAACCTATAATTCACCCCTCCACTTT. Translation: CASSGQGTYNSPLHF. The chain combines TRBV2 with TRBJ1-6; 7 nucleotides match TRBD1. V was clipped by 4 bases and J by 2 bases; unmatched bases: 2. CDR1 is SNHLY and CDR2 is FYNNEI in the germline V gene. The CDR3 totals 15 residues.

The CDR3 is CARRIPPGDHHYGYTF. The DNA for the CDR3 is TGTGCCAGAAGGATCCCTCCTGGGGATCACCACTATGGCTACACCTTC. V gene TRBV5-3 combines with J gene TRBJ1-2; D is ambiguous. TRBV5-3 has ORF status, its function being uncertain. V was pared by 5 bases and J by 3 bases, with 20 bases between. The CDR3 runs to 16 residues.

CDR3 in amino acids: CASSLQTSAATQYF. Written as DNA, the CDR3 is TGTGCCAGCAGCCTCCAGACTAGTGCAGCTACGCAGTATTTT. This sequence joins TRBV5-6 and TRBJ2-3; a possible D gene is TRBD2 (6 bases). The germline gives CDR1 SGHDT, CDR2 YYEEEE. V shed 4 bases and J shed 8 bases, with 17 bases lying between them. The CDR3 runs to 14 residues. The full variable domain, in which reference TRBV5-6 and TRBJ2-3 provide the parts outside the CDR3, is DAGVTQSPTHLIKTRGQQVTLRCSPKSGHDTVSWYQQALGQGPQFIFQYYEEEERQRGNFPDRFSGHQFPNYSSELNVNALLLGDSALYLCASSLQTSAATQYFGPGTRLTVL.

V gene TRBV3-1 (or the pseudogene TRBV3-2) combines with J gene TRBJ1-3; D possibly corresponds to TRBD1 (6 bases). With 4 bases removed from V and 11 bases from J, the gap between germline ends came to 18 bases. CDR3 length equals 14 residues. CDR1 and CDR2 (germline): LGHDT, YNNKEL (reference sequence). The CDR3, as DNA: TGTGCCAGCAGCCCTGACAGGAGTAGAGGCGCCATATATTTT. Its protein product is CASSPDRSRGAIYF.